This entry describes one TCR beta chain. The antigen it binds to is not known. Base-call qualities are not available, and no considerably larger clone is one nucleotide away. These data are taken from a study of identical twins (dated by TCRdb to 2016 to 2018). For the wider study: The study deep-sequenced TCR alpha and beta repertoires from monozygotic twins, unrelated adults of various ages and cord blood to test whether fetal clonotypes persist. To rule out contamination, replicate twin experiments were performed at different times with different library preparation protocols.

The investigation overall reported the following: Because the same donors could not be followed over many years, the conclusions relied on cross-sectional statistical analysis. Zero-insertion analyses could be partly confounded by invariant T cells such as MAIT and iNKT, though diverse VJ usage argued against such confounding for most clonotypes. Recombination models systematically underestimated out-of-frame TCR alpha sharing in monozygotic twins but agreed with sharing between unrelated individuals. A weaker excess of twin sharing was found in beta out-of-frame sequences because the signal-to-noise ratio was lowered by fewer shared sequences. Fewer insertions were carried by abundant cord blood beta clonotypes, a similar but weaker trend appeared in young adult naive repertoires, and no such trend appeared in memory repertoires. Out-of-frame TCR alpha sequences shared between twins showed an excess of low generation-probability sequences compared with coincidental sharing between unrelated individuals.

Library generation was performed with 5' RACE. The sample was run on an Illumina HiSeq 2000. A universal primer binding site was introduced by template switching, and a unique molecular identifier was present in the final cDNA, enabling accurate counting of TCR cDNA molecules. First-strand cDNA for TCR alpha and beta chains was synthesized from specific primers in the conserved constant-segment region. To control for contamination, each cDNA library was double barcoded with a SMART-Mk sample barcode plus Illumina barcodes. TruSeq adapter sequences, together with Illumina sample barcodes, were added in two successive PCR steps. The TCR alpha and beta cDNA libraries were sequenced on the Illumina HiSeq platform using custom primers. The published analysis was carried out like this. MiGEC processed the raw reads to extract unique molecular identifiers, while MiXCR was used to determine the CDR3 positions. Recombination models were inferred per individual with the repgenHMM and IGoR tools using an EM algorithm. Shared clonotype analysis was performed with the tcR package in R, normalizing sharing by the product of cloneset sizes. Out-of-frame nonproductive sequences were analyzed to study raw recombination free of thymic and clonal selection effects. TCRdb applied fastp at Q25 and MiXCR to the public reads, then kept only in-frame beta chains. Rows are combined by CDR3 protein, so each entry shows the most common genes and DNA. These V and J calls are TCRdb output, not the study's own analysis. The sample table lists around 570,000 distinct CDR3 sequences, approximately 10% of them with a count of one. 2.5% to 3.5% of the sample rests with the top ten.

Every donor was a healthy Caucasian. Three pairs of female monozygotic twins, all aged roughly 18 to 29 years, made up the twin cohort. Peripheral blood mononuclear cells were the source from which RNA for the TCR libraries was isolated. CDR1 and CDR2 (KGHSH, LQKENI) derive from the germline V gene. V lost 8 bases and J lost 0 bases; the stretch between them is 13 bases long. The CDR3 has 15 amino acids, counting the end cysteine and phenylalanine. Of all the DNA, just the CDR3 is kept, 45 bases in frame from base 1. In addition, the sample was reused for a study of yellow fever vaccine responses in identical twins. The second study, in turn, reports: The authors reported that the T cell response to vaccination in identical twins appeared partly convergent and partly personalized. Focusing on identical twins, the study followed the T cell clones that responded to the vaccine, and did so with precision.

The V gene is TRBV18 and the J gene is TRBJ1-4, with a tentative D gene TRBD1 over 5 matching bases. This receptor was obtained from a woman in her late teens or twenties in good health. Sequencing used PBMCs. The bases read TGTGCCAGCACCCCGAAAGGGGCAACTAATGAAAAACTGTTTTTT. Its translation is CASTPKGATNEKLFF.